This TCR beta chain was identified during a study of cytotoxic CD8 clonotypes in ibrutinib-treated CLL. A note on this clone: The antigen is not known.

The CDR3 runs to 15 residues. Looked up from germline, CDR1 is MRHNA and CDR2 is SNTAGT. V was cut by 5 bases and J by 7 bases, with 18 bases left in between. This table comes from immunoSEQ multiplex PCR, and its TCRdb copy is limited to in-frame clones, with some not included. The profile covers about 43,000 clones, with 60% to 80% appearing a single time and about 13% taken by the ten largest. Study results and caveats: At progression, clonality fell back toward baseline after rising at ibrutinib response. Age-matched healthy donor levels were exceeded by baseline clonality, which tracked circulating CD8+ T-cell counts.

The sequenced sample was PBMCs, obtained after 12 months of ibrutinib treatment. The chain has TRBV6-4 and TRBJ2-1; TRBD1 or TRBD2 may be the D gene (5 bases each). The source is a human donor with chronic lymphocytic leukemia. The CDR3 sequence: CASSTTLWGLNEQFF. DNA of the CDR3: TGTGCCAGCAGTACAACCTTATGGGGGTTGAATGAGCAGTTCTTC.